This T cell receptor (beta chain) was documented in a study of T cell repertoires in cytomegalovirus infection. Per the germline V gene, CDR1 is SGHRS and CDR2 is YFSETQ. The CDR3 is made up of 16 amino acids. V lost 2 bases and J lost 1; bases outside the gene matches: 6. This clonotype was recorded many times. TCRdb ran MiXCR on the reads and lists one entry per CDR3 protein. The sample yields 250,000 to 300,000 distinct CDR3 sequences, roughly 10% seen once. This chain uses TRBV5-1 with TRBJ1-3; 7 bases agree with TRBD1. This TCR was recovered from a human donor in good health (CMV status not recorded). Some clones in this sample may be carry-over from other donors' samples. The sequencing input was PBMCs. The CDR3 nucleotides read TGCGCCAGCAGCTTTGCGGGGACAGATTCTGGAAACACCATATATTTT. It yields the protein CASSFAGTDSGNTIYF.